A single sample is the source of the 32 T cell receptor beta chains below, sequenced in a study of cytomegalovirus exposure and HLA in healthy donors. The PCR ran on 60 Vbeta and 13 Jbeta primers. Profiled with immunoSEQ multiplex PCR; TCRdb holds only in-frame clones, not every one. The top ten hold 8.5% to 9.5% of the sample, which has over 100,000 clones, almost 70% seen once. Sequencing was done on a sample of PBMCs. The receptors come from a man under 40 in good health and CMV-seropositive.

The count of this clone is one. The chain links TRBV7-6 to TRBJ1-1; 12 bases fit TRBD1. The trim removed 1 base at V and 4 bases at J, leaving 16 bases unmatched. Germline lookup yields CDR1 SGHVS and CDR2 FNYEAQ. This CDR3 region has 20 residues. In nucleotides, the CDR3 is TGTGCCAGCAGCTTAGTACCGCCGAGGGGGACAGGGGGCGCCGGCACTGAAGCTTTCTTT. It yields the protein CASSLVPPRGTGGAGTEAFF.

This clone was seen a handful of times. The genes are TRBV11-2 and TRBJ2-2, with D perhaps TRBD2 (6 bases). The CDR3 extends over 17 amino acids. Germline V gene lookup returns CDR1 SGHAT and CDR2 FQNNGV. Trimming took 1 base from V and 2 from J, leaving 14 bases between them. The CDR3 bases are TGTGCCAGCAGCTTAGGGCCCGGGGGAGGAAACACCGGGGAGCTGTTTTTT. It is translated as CASSLGPGGGNTGELFF.

V gene TRBV2 combines with J gene TRBJ1-1; D is undetermined. The CDR3 is made up of 15 amino acids. V was pared by 4 bases and J by 1 base, with 13 bases between. Germline-derived CDR1 and CDR2 are SNHLY and FYNNEI. The CDR3: CASSGVGITNTEAFF. The DNA of the CDR3 is TGTGCCAGCAGTGGCGTGGGCATAACGAACACTGAAGCTTTCTTT.

This rearrangement joins TRBV13 to TRBJ1-1; perhaps TRBD1 as D (6 bases). Germline CDR1 reads PRHDT; CDR2 reads FYEKMQ (reference sequence). V was clipped by 1 base and J by 1 base, with 13 bases between them. The CDR3 covers 16 residues. CDR3 loop: CASSLEVSRGNTEAFF. The CDR3 region has the DNA TGTGCCAGCAGCTTAGAAGTCAGCAGGGGGAACACTGAAGCTTTCTTT.

This rearrangement joins TRBV5-1 to TRBJ2-7; maybe TRBD1 (8 bases). Trimming left V 0 bases short and J 7 bases short, with 17 bases between. The CDR3 covers 15 residues. Germline CDR1 SGHRS, CDR2 YFSETQ. This chain's CDR3 is CASSLDRTGRGEQYF. Written as DNA, the CDR3 is TGCGCCAGCAGCTTGGATCGGACAGGGCGGGGGGAGCAGTACTTC.

This clone appeared a few times. This chain uses TRBV25-1 with TRBJ2-5; 7 nucleotides match TRBD2. The V gene end was trimmed by 4 bases and the J gene end by 1 base; junction bases not matched to a gene: 6. This CDR3 has 15 amino acids. From germline, CDR1 is MGHDK and CDR2 SYGVNS. CDR3: CASSVGRESQETQYF. CDR3 nucleotide sequence: TGTGCCAGCAGTGTGGGGAGGGAGTCCCAAGAGACCCAGTACTTC.

This chain uses TRBV7-3 with TRBJ2-5; 8 bases are shared with TRBD1. The CDR3 totals 14 residues. After removal of 6 bases from V and 5 bases from J, the junction contained 8 bases not matched to a gene. Germline assignment: CDR1 SGHTA and CDR2 FQGTGA. CDR3 bases: TGTGCCAGCAGTTCGGACAGGGAAGCGGAGACCCAGTACTTC. The encoded protein is CASSSDREAETQYF. The full variable domain, in which reference TRBV7-3 and TRBJ2-5 provide the parts outside the CDR3, is GAGVSQTPSNKVTEKGKYVELRCDPISGHTALYWYRQSLGQGPEFLIYFQGTGAADDSGLPNDRFFAVRPEGSVSTLKIQRTERGDSAVYLCASSSDREAETQYFGPGTRLLVL.

This chain connects TRBV6-4 to TRBJ2-2, with TRBD1 as a possible D gene (6 bases). The germline gives CDR1 MRHNA, CDR2 SNTAGT. The CDR3 is 14 amino acids. V was pared by 6 bases and J by 2 bases, with 10 bases between. The CDR3: CASSWTVNTGELFF. In nucleotides, the CDR3 is TGTGCCAGCAGCTGGACAGTTAACACCGGGGAGCTGTTTTTT.

The rearrangement uses TRBV7-9 and TRBJ2-1; D gene unclear. Looked up from germline, CDR1 is SEHNR and CDR2 is FQNEAQ (reference sequence). This CDR3 is built from 16 residues. V lost 4 bases and J lost 0, with 13 bases in between. In DNA, the CDR3 is TGTGCCAGCAGCTCGCGGCCTATCCCCTCCTACAATGAGCAGTTCTTC. Encoded protein: CASSSRPIPSYNEQFF. Full variable domain (remainder filled in from reference TRBV7-9 and TRBJ2-1): DTGVSQNPRHKITKRGQNVTFRCDPISEHNRLYWYRQTLGQGPEFLTYFQNEAQLEKSRLLSDRFSAERPKGSFSTLEIQRTEQGDSAMYLCASSSRPIPSYNEQFFGPGTRLTVL.

This clone was observed a few times. V usage is TRBV5-1 and J usage is TRBJ1-3, with TRBD1 matching 8 bases. This CDR3 contains 16 residues. The ends lost 1 base at V and 1 base at J; junction bases unmatched: 4. The germline CDR1 and CDR2 sequences are SGHRS and YFSETQ. CDR3 in amino acids: CASSLSTGASGNTIYF. In nucleotides, the CDR3 is TGCGCCAGCAGCTTGTCGACAGGGGCATCTGGAAACACCATATATTTT.

The chain recombines TRBV6-6 with TRBJ2-1; 7 positions agree with TRBD2. CDR1 is MNHNY, CDR2 SVGAGI, per germline (reference sequence). J gave up 7 bases and V 5 bases, and 8 bases lay outside the gene matches. This CDR3 is built from 14 residues. CDR3 bases: TGTGCCAGCAGTCCACCGGGAGGAGGGAATGAGCAGTTCTTC. Translating it yields CASSPPGGGNEQFF.

The chain uses TRBV4-1 and TRBJ2-5; tentative D call: TRBD1 (5 bases). The CDR3 is 14 residues long. Deletions cut 5 bases from V and 2 bases from J, with 12 bases between. CDR1 MGHRA and CDR2 YSYEKL come from the germline V gene. CDR3 in amino acids: CASSVQVWQETQYF. DNA for the CDR3: TGCGCCAGCAGCGTACAGGTGTGGCAAGAGACCCAGTACTTC.

This clone has a handful of counts. The chain links TRBV29-1 to TRBJ2-2; 8 nucleotides align to TRBD2. Germline assignment: CDR1 SQVTM and CDR2 ANQGSEA. Germline trimming cut 4 bases from V and 5 bases from J; bases unmatched to any gene: 3. This CDR3 has 13 amino acids. CDR3 loop: CSVGTSGTGELFF. For the CDR3, the DNA is TGCAGCGTTGGCACTAGCGGTACCGGGGAGCTGTTTTTT.

The chain joins TRBV7-2 to TRBJ2-7, with TRBD1 as a possible D gene (6 bases). The CDR3 contains 19 residues. Trimming pared 5 bases from V and 4 bases from J, leaving 30 bases between. CDR1 is SGHTA and CDR2 is FQGNSA in the germline V gene. The CDR3 spells CASSPEDGRVGSDRYEQYV. In DNA form, the CDR3 reads TGTGCCAGCAGCCCTGAGGACGGGCGCGTTGGTAGCGACAGGTACGAGCAGTACGTC.

The chain couples TRBV4-1 to TRBJ1-4; D call uncertain. This CDR3 has 16 amino acids. Germline V gene data show CDR1 as MGHRA and CDR2 as YSYEKL. Deletions cut 0 bases from V and 5 bases from J, with 13 bases between. The CDR3 here is CASSQDEDSRNEKLFF. The CDR3 bases are TGCGCCAGCAGCCAAGATGAGGATTCCCGGAATGAAAAACTGTTTTTT.

This rearrangement joins TRBV5-1 to TRBJ1-2, with 8 bases matching TRBD1. Losses at the gene ends were 6 bases for V and 7 bases for J; bases not matched to a gene: 11. The CDR3 runs 14 residues. Germline CDR1 SGHRS, CDR2 YFSETQ. CDR3 sequence (DNA): TGCGCCAGCACCGAAGACGGACAGGGTGGTGGCTACACCTTC. Translating it yields CASTEDGQGGGYTF.

V usage is TRBV10-3 and J usage is TRBJ2-1; D tentatively reads TRBD1 or TRBD2 (5 bases each). Germline CDR1 reads ENHRY; CDR2 reads SYGVKD. The CDR3 is 12 residues long. The V and J ends lost 11 bases and 6 bases respectively, with 14 bases between them. The CDR3 sequence: CAVTGGSNEQFF. Written as DNA, the CDR3 is TGTGCCGTCACAGGAGGAAGCAATGAGCAGTTCTTC.

CDR3 protein: CGGAEMNTEAFF. The CDR3, as DNA: TGTGGCGGGGCAGAAATGAACACTGAAGCTTTCTTT. The genes are TRBV30 and TRBJ1-1; D is perhaps TRBD1 (5 bases). The CDR3 loop spans 12 amino acids. The germline gives CDR1 GTSNPN, CDR2 SVGIG (reference sequence). Full variable domain (outside the CDR3, taken from reference TRBV30 and TRBJ1-1): SQTIHQWPATLVQPVGSPLSLECTVEGTSNPNLYWYRQAAGRGLQLLFYSVGIGQISSEVPQNLSASRPQDRQFILSSKKLLLSDSGFYLCGGAEMNTEAFFGQGTRLTVV.

In regard to this clone: At one end, the junction sequence differs from germline, possibly due to a read error. The chain couples TRBV5-4 to TRBJ2-4, with D unresolved. Germline loops: CDR1 SGHNT, CDR2 YYREEE (reference sequence). This CDR3 has 15 residues. CDR3 region: CASSLVGSSKNSQYF. CDR3 DNA: TGTGCCAGCAGCTTGGTAGGCAGCTCCAAAAACAGTCAGTACTTC.

The chain recombines TRBV14 with TRBJ2-5; 12 nucleotides agree with TRBD2. This CDR3 has 14 amino acids. Germline V gene sequence: CDR1 SGHDN, CDR2 FVKESK. V lost 4 bases and J lost 5; bases outside the gene matches: 2. The CDR3 DNA is TGTGCCAGCAGCCCTAGCGGGAGGGGGGAGACCCAGTACTTC. Its translation is CASSPSGRGETQYF.

The CDR3 DNA reads TGTGCCAGCAGCTTTATTAGCGGGAGGCGGAGAGAGCAGTTCTTC. As protein: CASSFISGRRREQFF. The rearrangement joins TRBV5-6 to TRBJ2-1, with 10 bases identical to TRBD2. Germline loops: CDR1 SGHDT, CDR2 YYEEEE. J was trimmed by 10 bases and V by 2 bases; bases with no gene match: 9. CDR3 size: 15 residues.

This clone has a single count. V and J are TRBV7-9 and TRBJ2-7; TRBD2 agrees at 11 bases. The CDR3 consists of 16 residues. Germline lookup yields CDR1 SEHNR and CDR2 FQNEAQ (reference sequence). The CDR3 DNA reads TGTTCCAGCAGTCCGGGACTAGCGGATAGCTCCTACGAGCAGTACGTC. Amino acids: CSSSPGLADSSYEQYV.

The genes are TRBV9 and TRBJ2-7; TRBD1 aligns across 7 bases. Per germline, CDR1 SGDLS and CDR2 YYNGEE. V trimming: 4 bases; J trimming: 2 bases; junction bases outside the gene matches: 6. There are 14 residues in the CDR3. The CDR3 bases are TGTGCCAGCAGCCCCAGGGACAGAGCCTACGAGCAGTACTTC. Translating it yields CASSPRDRAYEQYF.

The chain is built from TRBV9 and TRBJ2-2; TRBD2 aligns across 7 bases. This CDR3 has 15 amino acids. Looked up from germline, CDR1 is SGDLS and CDR2 is YYNGEE. J was trimmed by 6 bases and V by 2 bases; bases with no gene match: 7. CDR3 bases: TGTGCCAGCAGCGTCAGGACTAGTGGCGCCGGGGAGCTGTTTTTT. Its protein product is CASSVRTSGAGELFF. Filled out from reference TRBV9 and TRBJ2-2, the complete variable domain reads DSGVTQTPKHLITATGQRVTLRCSPRSGDLSVYWYQQSLDQGLQFLIQYYNGEERAKGNILERFSAQQFPDLHSELNLSSLELGDSALYFCASSVRTSGAGELFFGEGSRLTVL.

The chain is built from TRBV7-7 and TRBJ2-7, with 7 positions matching TRBD2. This CDR3 spans 14 amino acids. CDR1 SSHAT and CDR2 FNYEAQ come from the germline V gene (reference sequence). The CDR3 here is CASSLAAGGSMEYV. CDR3 nucleotide sequence: TGTGCTAGCAGCTTAGCCGCCGGCGGGAGTATGGAGTACGTC.

The V call is TRBV29-1, the J call TRBJ2-7, with D tentatively TRBD1 (6 bases). The CDR3 is made up of 11 amino acids. Germline CDR1 reads SQVTM; CDR2 reads ANQGSEA. Trimming cost V 5 bases and J 4 bases, with 9 bases left between them. In DNA, the CDR3 is TGCAGCGTTTTGGGGGCTTACGAGCAGTACTTC. It specifies CSVLGAYEQYF.

The V call is TRBV19, the J call TRBJ2-1; perhaps TRBD2 as D (5 bases). CDR1 is LNHDA, CDR2 SQIVND, per germline (reference sequence). CDR3 length: 12 residues. The V gene lost 5 bases and the J gene lost 7 bases, with 9 bases spanning the gap. CDR3 amino acids: CASSPRRNEQFF. CDR3 nucleotide sequence: TGTGCCAGTAGTCCGCGGAGGAATGAGCAGTTCTTC.

V usage is TRBV13 and J usage is TRBJ2-7; TRBD1 agrees at 7 bases. Trimming took 5 bases from V and 1 from J; bases not matched to a gene: 5. This CDR3 spans 14 amino acids. The germline V gene encodes CDR1 PRHDT and CDR2 FYEKMQ (reference sequence). In nucleotides, the CDR3 is TGTGCCAGCAGCCCCAACAGGGGTTCCTACGAGCAGTACGTC. This codes for CASSPNRGSYEQYV.

In its sample, this clone was seen once. The chain employs TRBV7-2 and TRBJ1-1; D remains ambiguous. Between the trimmed V and J ends, which lost 2 bases and 6 bases, there was a span of 10 bases. Germline values: CDR1 SGHTA, CDR2 FQGNSA. The CDR3 totals 13 residues. The CDR3 here is CASSLILNSEAFF. DNA of the CDR3: TGTGCCAGCAGCTTAATCTTAAATTCTGAAGCTTTCTTT. The variable domain in full, completed from reference TRBV7-2 and TRBJ1-1, reads GAGVSQSPSNKVTEKGKDVELRCDPISGHTALYWYRQSLGQGLEFLIYFQGNSAPDKSGLPSDRFSAERTGGSVSTLTIQRTQQEDSAVYLCASSLILNSEAFFGQGTRLTVV.

J is TRBJ2-5 and V is TRBV11-2, with D possibly matching TRBD2 (6 bases). Germline V gives CDR1 SGHAT, CDR2 FQNNGV. The CDR3 extends over 15 amino acids. The V end lost 5 bases, the J end lost 0 bases, and 13 bases lay between the germline ends. The DNA of the CDR3 is TGTGCCAGCAGCGCTCGCGGGGCAGACCAAGAGACCCAGTACTTC. Encoded protein: CASSARGADQETQYF. The full variable domain, in which reference TRBV11-2 and TRBJ2-5 provide the parts outside the CDR3, is EAGVAQSPRYKIIEKRQSVAFWCNPISGHATLYWYQQILGQGPKLLIQFQNNGVVDDSQLPKDRFSAERLKGVDSTLKIQPAKLEDSAVYLCASSARGADQETQYFGPGTRLLVL.

The rearrangement joins TRBV7-2 to TRBJ2-5, with D tentatively TRBD2 (5 bases). CDR3 length: 14 residues. V shed 2 bases and J shed 2 bases, with 9 bases lying between them. Germline CDR1 SGHTA, CDR2 FQGNSA. CDR3 residues: CASSLLSGQETQYF. CDR3 sequence (DNA): TGTGCCAGCAGCTTACTCAGCGGACAAGAGACCCAGTACTTC. Based on the CDR3 plus reference TRBV7-2 and TRBJ2-5, the full variable domain is GAGVSQSPSNKVTEKGKDVELRCDPISGHTALYWYRQSLGQGLEFLIYFQGNSAPDKSGLPSDRFSAERTGGSVSTLTIQRTQQEDSAVYLCASSLLSGQETQYFGPGTRLLVL.

V usage is TRBV6-5 and J usage is TRBJ2-1; D may be TRBD1 (5 bases). This CDR3 comprises 12 residues. Germline V CDR1 and CDR2: MNHEY, SVGAGI. The V end lost 5 bases, the J end lost 13 bases, and 15 bases lay between the germline ends. The CDR3 DNA follows: TGTGCCAGCAGTCAATTCAGGGTCCTCCAGTTCTTC. It codes for CASSQFRVLQFF.